This T cell receptor (beta chain) was captured in a study of T cell repertoires in cytomegalovirus infection (dated by TCRdb to the late 2010s). Looking at the study overall: Recently identified HLA-C-restricted CMV epitopes, whose presentation resists viral immunomodulation, were targeted by peptide stimulations together with well-studied HLA-B-restricted epitopes. Donor HLA type was relevant to the analysis, because carriage of CMV infection together with the matching HLA type was indicated by public TCR beta signatures. General conclusions and limits of the study: Carriers of CMV infection plus the relevant HLA type were discriminated by the cumulative frequency of public TCR beta family members in the study cohort and in an independent roughly 370-donor cohort. The ex vivo response was dominated by HLA-C-restricted CMV-specific TCR beta clonotypes, which also provided the single most frequent clonotype in two of eight donors.

Reading the label with the study, this specimen's treatment or condition is: in vitro stimulation with specific CMV peptide epitopes to enrich CMV-specific T cells. Deletion took 3 bases off V and 3 bases off J, with a span of 17 bases between the germline ends. The germline V gene sets CDR1 to SGHVS and CDR2 to FQNEAQ. Measured from the cysteine to the phenylalanine, the CDR3 is 16 residues long. Of all the DNA, just the CDR3 is kept, 48 bases in frame from base 1. As for this clonotype: It has no known antigen specificity. Per-base qualities were not stored, and no clone one base away is much larger.

Instrument used: Illumina HiSeq 1500. TCRdb applied fastp at Q25 and MiXCR to the public reads, then kept only in-frame beta chains. Entries that share a CDR3 protein sequence are merged under the most common genes and DNA. A total of hundreds of thousands of distinct CDR3 sequences appear in this sample, about 33% of them only once. The ten largest clones take up roughly 20% of the sample. This chain is built from TRBV7-8 and TRBJ2-5; TRBD1 might be the D gene, on 6 matching bases. The material sequenced was cultured PBMCs, taken from culture after CMV antigen stimulation. This TCR came from a human donor in good health (CMV status not recorded). Some clones in this sample may be carry-over from other donors' samples. The nucleotides are TGTGCCAGCAGCTTCCACCAGGGGTTTATGGAAGAGACCCAGTACTTC. The resulting protein is CASSFHQGFMEETQYF.